Listed below are T cell receptor beta chains from one sample, sequenced in a study of blood T cell repertoires in COVID-19. Data came from immunoSEQ multiplex PCR; TCRdb stores just in-frame clones and leaves some out. This table has fewer than 400,000 clones, over 80% appearing once. Sequencing was done on a sample of PBMCs or T cells enriched from blood (not recorded which). The origin of the receptors is a woman aged 18-30 years who had recovered from COVID-19. Both conserved end residues are part of each CDR3. Fields, in order: J gene, V gene, clone size, CDR3 length, D gene, CDR3 protein, CDR3 DNA. A D gene is named only where the DNA matches it firmly. Clone size, where shown, is once, few, many, or a class for clones that have expanded.

TRBJ2-1,TRBV18,few,13,.,CASSPSTRVQQFF,TGTGCCAGCTCCCCCAGCACGAGGGTTCAGCAGTTCTTC
TRBJ2-1,TRBV7-3,.,15,.,CASSYSGVLGNEQFF,TGTGCCAGCAGCTATTCAGGGGTGTTGGGCAATGAGCAGTTCTTC
TRBJ1-2,TRBV7-6,once,18,TRBD1,CASSRTGGPPVGNYGYTF,TGTGCCAGCAGCCGTACAGGGGGGCCCCCGGTGGGGAACTATGGCTACACCTTC
TRBJ1-2,TRBV4-2,once,15,.,CASSQVGTTDYGYTF,TGTGCCAGCAGCCAAGTCGGGACAACTGACTATGGCTACACCTTC
TRBJ2-3,TRBV27,.,13,.,CASSSRGTDTQYF,TGTGCCAGCAGTTCCCGGGGCACAGATACGCAGTATTTT
TRBJ1-1,TRBV11-1,.,14,.,CASSPQGIVSEAFF,TGTGCCAGCAGCCCCCAGGGGATAGTTTCTGAAGCTTTCTTT
TRBJ1-4,TRBV5-1,.,14,TRBD1,CASSNGTGGEKLFF,TGCGCCAGCAGCAACGGGACAGGGGGTGAAAAACTGTTTTTT
TRBJ1-4,TRBV5-1,.,17,.,CASSPGTGPVLGEKLFF,TGCGCCAGCAGCCCAGGGACTGGACCCGTCCTGGGTGAAAAACTGTTTTTT
TRBJ2-1,TRBV7-3,.,18,TRBD2,CASSLTSTSGSSYNEQFF,TGTGCCAGCAGCTTAACGTCGACTAGCGGGAGCTCCTACAATGAGCAGTTCTTC
TRBJ2-3,TRBV2,.,15,TRBD2,CASRDLGLATDTQYF,TGTGCCAGCAGGGACCTCGGACTAGCAACGGATACGCAGTATTTT
TRBJ1-6,TRBV14,.,15,.,CASSPRDMRTSPLHF,TGTGCCAGCAGCCCACGAGACATGCGGACATCACCCCTCCACTTT
TRBJ1-1,TRBV28,.,12,.,CASSGPGTEAFF,TGTGCCAGCAGTGGCCCCGGGACTGAAGCTTTCTTT
TRBJ1-2,TRBV18,.,14,TRBD1,CASSPQRDRDGYTF,TGTGCCAGCTCACCACAACGAGACAGGGATGGCTACACCTTC
TRBJ2-7,TRBV6-6,.,14,.,CASSLGGGTYEQYF,TGTGCCAGCAGTTTGGGGGGTGGCACCTACGAGCAGTACTTC
TRBJ1-6,TRBV9,.,15,TRBD1,CASSGPGQGAAPLHF,TGTGCCAGCAGCGGACCGGGACAGGGGGCGGCACCCCTCCACTTT
TRBJ1-4,TRBV7-2,.,15,.,CASSLTSGVGEKLFF,TGTGCCAGCAGCTTGACCTCAGGGGTTGGGGAAAAACTGTTTTTT
TRBJ1-2,TRBV6-4,.,18,TRBD1,CASSDSKRTGGRLDGYTF,TGTGCCAGCAGTGACTCGAAGCGTACAGGGGGTAGACTTGATGGCTACACCTTC
TRBJ2-3,TRBV28,.,17,TRBD2,CASGGPSSGGSTDTQYF,TGTGCCAGCGGAGGCCCGTCTAGCGGGGGTAGCACAGATACGCAGTATTTT
TRBJ2-7,TRBV7-3,.,17,TRBD2,CASSHRLAGGPLYEQYF,TGTGCCAGCAGCCATAGACTAGCGGGAGGGCCCCTCTACGAGCAGTACTTC
TRBJ2-3,TRBV7-3,.,14,.,CASSQYGHRDTQYF,TGTGCCAGCAGTCAGTATGGGCATCGCGATACGCAGTATTTT
TRBJ2-7,TRBV7-9,few,15,.,CASSLDGRDTYEQYF,TGTGCCAGCAGCTTAGACGGCAGGGACACCTACGAGCAGTACTTC
TRBJ2-1,TRBV19,.,15,.,CASSIRQAGYNEQFF,TGTGCCAGTAGTATTAGACAGGCAGGTTACAATGAGCAGTTCTTC
TRBJ1-1,TRBV5-1,.,15,.,CASSLSSVSGTEAFF,TGCGCCAGCAGCTTATCTTCGGTGTCCGGCACTGAAGCTTTCTTT
TRBJ2-2,TRBV30,.,16,TRBD2,CAGIGFRAGDTGELFF,TGTGCCGGGATAGGATTCAGAGCGGGGGACACCGGGGAGCTGTTTTTT
TRBJ2-5,TRBV5-1,.,12,.,CASRDSGETQYF,TGCGCCAGCAGAGACTCAGGGGAGACCCAGTACTTC
TRBJ1-2,TRBV9,.,13,.,CASSVEGVHGYTF,TGTGCCAGCAGCGTGGAGGGTGTTCATGGCTACACCTTC
TRBJ2-7,TRBV6-5,.,14,TRBD1,CAVSGRTGTREQYF,TGTGCCGTCTCCGGCAGGACAGGGACGCGCGAGCAGTACTTC
TRBJ2-2,TRBV7-2,.,15,.,CASTLYGGLTGELFF,TGTGCCAGCACCCTATACGGGGGACTCACCGGGGAGCTGTTTTTT
TRBJ1-2,TRBV4-3,.,17,TRBD1,CASSQDRGTGGIYGYTF,TGCGCCAGCAGCCAAGATCGTGGGACAGGGGGCATCTATGGCTACACCTTC
TRBJ1-1,TRBV3-1/TRBV3-2,.,16,.,CASSVRGGGWNTEAFF,TGTGCCAGCAGCGTTAGAGGGGGGGGCTGGAACACTGAAGCTTTCTTT
TRBJ1-2,TRBV28,.,12,TRBD1,CASSDRSYGYTF,TGTGCCAGCTCGGACAGGAGCTATGGCTACACCTTC
TRBJ1-6,TRBV5-6,.,18,.,CASSRQGAALRGNSPLHF,TGTGCCAGCAGCAGGCAAGGGGCTGCCCTTAGAGGTAATTCACCCCTCCACTTT
TRBJ2-3,TRBV5-1,.,16,.,CASSFSGGQGRDTQYF,TGCGCCAGCAGCTTTTCGGGGGGCCAAGGCCGAGATACGCAGTATTTT
TRBJ1-2,TRBV28,.,11,.,CASSWRYGYTF,TGTGCCAGCAGTTGGAGGTATGGCTACACCTTC
TRBJ2-3,TRBV11-3,.,16,TRBD2,CARPVPASGGGDTQYF,TGTGCCAGACCCGTCCCGGCTAGCGGGGGGGGAGATACGCAGTATTTT
TRBJ1-2,TRBV29-1,.,11,.,CSVERREGYTF,TGCAGCGTTGAAAGGAGGGAAGGCTACACCTTC
TRBJ1-2,TRBV10-3,.,15,TRBD1,CAISGTGGTNYGYTF,TGTGCCATCAGTGGGACAGGGGGAACTAACTATGGCTACACCTTC
TRBJ2-2,TRBV4-3,.,16,.,CASSQEAGRSVGELFF,TGCGCCAGCAGCCAAGAGGCCGGGAGATCCGTCGGGGAGCTGTTTTTT
TRBJ2-1,TRBV7-3,.,18,TRBD1,CASSLRGQDASSYNEQFF,TGTGCCAGCAGCTTAAGGGGACAGGACGCAAGCTCCTACAATGAGCAGTTCTTC
TRBJ2-2,TRBV15,few,14,.,CATSRTRGTGELFF,TGTGCCACCAGCCGTACTAGAGGAACCGGGGAGCTGTTTTTT
TRBJ1-1,TRBV6-4,.,15,.,CASSDSAGRNTEAFF,TGTGCCAGCAGTGACTCGGCAGGGCGGAACACTGAAGCTTTCTTT
TRBJ1-1,TRBV28,once,15,TRBD1,CASTSRDRGYTEAFF,TGTGCCAGCACTTCAAGGGACAGGGGGTACACTGAAGCTTTCTTT
TRBJ2-1,TRBV6-5,.,15,TRBD2,CASPRLAGGGNEQFF,TGTGCCAGCCCGAGACTAGCCGGTGGTGGAAATGAGCAGTTCTTC
TRBJ2-2,TRBV29-1,.,15,.,CSVQPRGTNTGELFF,TGCAGCGTTCAACCAAGGGGCACGAACACCGGGGAGCTGTTTTTT